This T cell receptor beta chain derives from a study of cytomegalovirus exposure and HLA in healthy donors. Whole-study findings and limits: It was assumed in the presence/absence analyses that sequencing depth was roughly uniform across donors.

Germline loops: CDR1 MNHNY, CDR2 SVGAGI (reference sequence). Trimming removed 5 bases from V and 5 bases from J, with 13 bases in between. This CDR3 is 13 amino acids long. 13 Jbeta primers and 60 Vbeta primers were used for the PCR. Produced via immunoSEQ multiplex PCR; TCRdb's table is partial and in-frame only. The sample carries roughly 150,000 clones, 80% to 85% recorded once. Notes on this clone: Its antigen is undetermined.

The chain recombines TRBV6-6 with TRBJ2-7; D possibly corresponds to TRBD2 (5 bases). Sequencing input: PBMCs. This sequence was found in a man between 25 and 39 years old in good health and CMV-seronegative. CDR3 bases: TGTGCCAGCAGTGTGAGGGTGGAGGACGAGCAGTACTTC. Translating gives CASSVRVEDEQYF.